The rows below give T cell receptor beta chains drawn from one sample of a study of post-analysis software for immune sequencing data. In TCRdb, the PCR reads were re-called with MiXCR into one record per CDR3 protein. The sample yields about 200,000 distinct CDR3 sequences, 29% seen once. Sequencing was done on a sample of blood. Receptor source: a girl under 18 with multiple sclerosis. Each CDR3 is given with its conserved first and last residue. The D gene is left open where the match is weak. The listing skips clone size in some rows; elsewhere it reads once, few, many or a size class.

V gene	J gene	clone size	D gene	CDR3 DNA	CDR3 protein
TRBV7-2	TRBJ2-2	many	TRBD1	TGTGCCAGCAGCCCACGGGCTCAGGGGGCCGGGGAGCTGTTTTTT	CASSPRAQGAGELFF
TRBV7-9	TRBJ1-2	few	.	.	CASSSLDNRLGGYTF
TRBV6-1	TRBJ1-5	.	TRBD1	TGTGCCAGCCTAGAAAGGGACAGAAATCAGCCCCAGCATTTT	CASLERDRNQPQHF
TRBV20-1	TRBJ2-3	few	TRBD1	TGCAGTGCTCTAGACAGGGGGTTGTTAGATACGCAGTATTTT	CSALDRGLLDTQYF
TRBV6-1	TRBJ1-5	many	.	TGTGCCAGCAGTGAGCATAGCAATCAGCCCCAGCATTTT	CASSEHSNQPQHF
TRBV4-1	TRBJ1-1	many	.	TGCGCCAGCAGCCAAGATAAGAAGAACACTGAAGCTTTCTTT	CASSQDKKNTEAFF
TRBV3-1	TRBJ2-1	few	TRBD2	TGTGCCAGCAGCGACGAAGCGGGGGGCAATTACAATGAGCAGTTCTTC	CASSDEAGGNYNEQFF
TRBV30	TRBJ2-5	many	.	TGTGCCTGGAATAACGGCCGCTCAGAGACCCAGTACTTC	CAWNNGRSETQYF
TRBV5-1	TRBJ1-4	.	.	TGCGCCAGCAGCTTGACAGCCTTTGAAAAACTGTTTTTT	CASSLTAFEKLFF
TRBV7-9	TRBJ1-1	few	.	TGTGCCAGCACCTACCGCGGGGTTGGGTTGGATGAAGCTTTCTTT	CASTYRGVGLDEAFF
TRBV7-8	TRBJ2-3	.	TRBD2	TGTGCCAGCAGCCTACGCCCCCCCGGGACTAGCGGGGGGTTCAGCACAGATACGCAGTATTTT	CASSLRPPGTSGGFSTDTQYF
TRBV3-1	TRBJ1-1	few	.	TGTGCCAGCAGCCCGCGAGGCCGGGGGAACACTGAAGCTTTCTTT	CASSPRGRGNTEAFF
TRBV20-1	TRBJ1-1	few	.	TGCAGTGCGGACGGGAACACTGAAGCTTTCTTT	CSADGNTEAFF
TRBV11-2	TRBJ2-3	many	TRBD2	TGTGCCAGCAGCCCGACTAGCGGCACAGATACGCAGTATTTT	CASSPTSGTDTQYF
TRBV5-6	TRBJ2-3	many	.	TGTGCCAGCAGCTTGATCAGGGGCCCTAGCACAGATACGCAGTATTTT	CASSLIRGPSTDTQYF
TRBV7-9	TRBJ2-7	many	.	TGTGCCAGCAGCTCCCGGAGCTTTTTGGGGTCCTACGAGCAGTACTTC	CASSSRSFLGSYEQYF
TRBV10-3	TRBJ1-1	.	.	TGTGCCATCAGTTCGCACTTGAGCACTGAAGCTTTCTTT	CAISSHLSTEAFF
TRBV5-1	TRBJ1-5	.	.	TGCGCCAGCAGCAGAAGCCAGAATCAGCCCCAGCATTTT	CASSRSQNQPQHF
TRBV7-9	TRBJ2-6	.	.	TGTGCCAGCAGCTTCGAGGAAGGCATGATCGCCTCTGGGGCCAACGTCCTGACTTTC	CASSFEEGMIASGANVLTF
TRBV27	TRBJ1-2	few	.	TGTGCCAGCAGTTTTTCTTCCAACTATGGCTACACCTTC	CASSFSSNYGYTF